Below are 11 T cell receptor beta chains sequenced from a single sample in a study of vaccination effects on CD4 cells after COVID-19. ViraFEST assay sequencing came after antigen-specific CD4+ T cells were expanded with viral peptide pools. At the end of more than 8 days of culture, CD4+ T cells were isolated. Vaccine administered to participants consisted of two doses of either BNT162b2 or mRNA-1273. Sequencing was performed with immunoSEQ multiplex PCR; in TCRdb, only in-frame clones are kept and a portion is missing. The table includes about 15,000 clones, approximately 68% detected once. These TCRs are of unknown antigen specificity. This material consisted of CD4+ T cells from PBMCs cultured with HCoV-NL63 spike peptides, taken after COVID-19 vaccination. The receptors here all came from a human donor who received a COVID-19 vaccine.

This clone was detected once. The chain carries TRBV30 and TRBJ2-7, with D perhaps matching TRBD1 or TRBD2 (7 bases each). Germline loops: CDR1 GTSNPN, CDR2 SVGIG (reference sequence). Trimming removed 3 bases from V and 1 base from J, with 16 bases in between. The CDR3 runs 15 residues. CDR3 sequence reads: CAWSPGRGGSYEQYF. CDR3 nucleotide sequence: TGTGCCTGGAGCCCCGGCAGGGGGGGGTCCTACGAGCAGTACTTC. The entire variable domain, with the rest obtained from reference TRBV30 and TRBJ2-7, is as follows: SQTIHQWPATLVQPVGSPLSLECTVEGTSNPNLYWYRQAAGRGLQLLFYSVGIGQISSEVPQNLSASRPQDRQFILSSKKLLLSDSGFYLCAWSPGRGGSYEQYFGPGTRLTVT.

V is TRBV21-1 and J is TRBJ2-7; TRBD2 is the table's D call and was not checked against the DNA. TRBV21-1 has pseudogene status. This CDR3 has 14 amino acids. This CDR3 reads CASSGGATPYEQYF. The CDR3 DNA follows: TGTGCCAGCAGCGGCGGGGCAACCCCCTACGAGCAGTACTTC.

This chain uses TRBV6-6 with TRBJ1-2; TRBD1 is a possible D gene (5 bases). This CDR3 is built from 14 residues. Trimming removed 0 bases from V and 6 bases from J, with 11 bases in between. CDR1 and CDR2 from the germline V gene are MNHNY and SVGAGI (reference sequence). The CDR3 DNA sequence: TGTGCCAGCAGTTACTCCGAGACGGGGGATGGCTACACCTTC. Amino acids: CASSYSETGDGYTF.

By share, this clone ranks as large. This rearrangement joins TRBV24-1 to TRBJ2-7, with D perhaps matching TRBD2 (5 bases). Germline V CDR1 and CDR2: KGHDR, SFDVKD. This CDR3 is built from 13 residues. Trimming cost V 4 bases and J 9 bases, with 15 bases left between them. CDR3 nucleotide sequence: TGTGCCACCAGTGACCCCGCTGGGGAGCGGCAGTACTTC. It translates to CATSDPAGERQYF.

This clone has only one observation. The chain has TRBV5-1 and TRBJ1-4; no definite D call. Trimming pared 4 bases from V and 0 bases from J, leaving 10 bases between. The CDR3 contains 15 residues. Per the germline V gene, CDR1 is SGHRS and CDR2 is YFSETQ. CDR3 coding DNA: TGCGCCAGCAGCCGGACCCTGGCAACTAATGAAAAACTGTTTTTT. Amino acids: CASSRTLATNEKLFF.

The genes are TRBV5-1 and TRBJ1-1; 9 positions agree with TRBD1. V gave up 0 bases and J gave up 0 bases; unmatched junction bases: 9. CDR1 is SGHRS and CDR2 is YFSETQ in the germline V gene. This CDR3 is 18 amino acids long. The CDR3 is CASSLEPGQGNMNTEAFF. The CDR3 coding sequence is TGCGCCAGCAGCTTGGAACCGGGACAGGGAAATATGAACACTGAAGCTTTCTTT.

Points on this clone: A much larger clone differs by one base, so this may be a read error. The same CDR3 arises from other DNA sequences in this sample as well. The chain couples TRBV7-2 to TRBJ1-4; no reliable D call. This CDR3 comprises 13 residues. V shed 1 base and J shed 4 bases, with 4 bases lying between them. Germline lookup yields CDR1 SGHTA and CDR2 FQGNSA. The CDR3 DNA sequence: TGTGCCAGCAGCTTAGAACTTAATGAAAAACTGTTTTTT. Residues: CASSLELNEKLFF.

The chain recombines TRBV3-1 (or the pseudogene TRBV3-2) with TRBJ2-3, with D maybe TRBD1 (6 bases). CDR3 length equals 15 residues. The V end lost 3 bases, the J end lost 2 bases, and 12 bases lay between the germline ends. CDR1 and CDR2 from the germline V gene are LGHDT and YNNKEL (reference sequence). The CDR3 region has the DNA TGTGCCAGCAGCCAGGGGGCACCTTACACAGATACGCAGTATTTT. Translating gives CASSQGAPYTDTQYF.

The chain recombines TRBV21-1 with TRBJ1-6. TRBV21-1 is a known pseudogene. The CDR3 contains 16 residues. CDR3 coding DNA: TGTGCCAGCAGCAAAGTTTGGCCCAGAGGGGATTCACCCCTCCACTTT. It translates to CASSKVWPRGDSPLHF.

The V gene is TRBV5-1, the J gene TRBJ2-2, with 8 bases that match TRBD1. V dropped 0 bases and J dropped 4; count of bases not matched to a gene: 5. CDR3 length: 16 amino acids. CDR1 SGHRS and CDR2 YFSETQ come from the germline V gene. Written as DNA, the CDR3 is TGCGCCAGCAGCTTGGCCGGGACAGGAATCACCGGGGAGCTGTTTTTT. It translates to CASSLAGTGITGELFF.

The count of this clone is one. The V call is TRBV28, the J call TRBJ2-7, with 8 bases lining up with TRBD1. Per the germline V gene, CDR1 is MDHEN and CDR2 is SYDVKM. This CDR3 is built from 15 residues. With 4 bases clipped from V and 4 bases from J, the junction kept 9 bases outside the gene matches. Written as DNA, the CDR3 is TGTGCCAGCAGTTCCCCCGGGACAGGATTGTACGAGCAGTACTTC. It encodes CASSSPGTGLYEQYF.